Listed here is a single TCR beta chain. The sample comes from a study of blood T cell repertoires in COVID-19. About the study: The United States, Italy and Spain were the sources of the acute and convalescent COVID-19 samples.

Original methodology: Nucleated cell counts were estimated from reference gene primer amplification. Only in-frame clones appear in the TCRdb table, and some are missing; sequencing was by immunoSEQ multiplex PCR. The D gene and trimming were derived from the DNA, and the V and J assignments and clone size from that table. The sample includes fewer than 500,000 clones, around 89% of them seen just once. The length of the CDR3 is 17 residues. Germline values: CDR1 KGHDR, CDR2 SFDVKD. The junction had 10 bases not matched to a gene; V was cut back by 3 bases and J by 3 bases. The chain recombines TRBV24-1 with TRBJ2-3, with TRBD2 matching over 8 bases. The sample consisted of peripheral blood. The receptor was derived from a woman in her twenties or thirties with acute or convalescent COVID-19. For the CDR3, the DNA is TGTGCCACCAGTGATCCTGCAGGGCGGGGGGCTACAGATACGCAGTATTTT. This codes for CATSDPAGRGATDTQYF.